The source of this T cell receptor beta chain is a study of CXCR3-negative and CXCR3-positive naive CD8 T cells. Study-wide results and limits: Hydrophobicity was higher for TRB CDR3s found in CXCR3-positive naive cells than in CXCR3-negative naive cells. Partial loss of CXCR3 expression followed cryopreservation; most assays used fresh PBMCs.

As concerns this clonotype: The antigen remains unidentified.

Each TRB cDNA library was prepared by 5' RACE (with UMI labels). For each CDR3 protein, TCRdb gives one entry from its re-call of the 5' RACE reads, without DNA. The sample has tens of thousands of distinct CDR3 sequences. The TCR sequence derives from a human donor in good health. Some clones in this sample may be carry-over from other donors' samples. Sequencing was carried out using naive CXCR3+ CD8+ T cells from blood. Sample subset: CD45RO-CCR7+CD27+CD95- naive CD8+ T cells expressing CXCR3 (TNR3+).

The CDR3 reads CSVTGEGNEKLFF. V and J are TRBV29-1 and TRBJ1-4. The CDR3 is made up of 13 amino acids. Looked up from germline, CDR1 is SQVTM and CDR2 is ANQGSEA.